What follows are 19 T cell receptor beta chains derived from one specimen sequenced in a study of CD8+CD57+ T cells in acquired aplastic anemia listed by TCRdb under 2018. Sequenced on an Illumina HiSeq 2000. Profiling of TCR beta VDJ combinations and CDR3 sequences used genomic DNA as the template. Using fastp at Q25 and MiXCR, TCRdb reprocessed the public reads and kept productive beta chains. Identical CDR3 proteins give one entry, which carries the most common genes and DNA. The sample table records 100,000 to 150,000 distinct CDR3 sequences; 40% of these occur just once. The ten largest clones represent over 2% of the sample. Patients chosen for sequencing had shown expansion of CD8+CD57+ cells by flow cytometry. Sample: sorted CD4+, CD8+, or CD8+CD57+ T cells (not recorded which) from PBMCs. These TCRs come from a human donor with aplastic anemia.

This chain uses TRBV29-1 with TRBJ2-7; 8 bases fit TRBD1. This CDR3 is built from 14 residues. V shed 1 base, J shed 3 bases, and the junction held 5 bases outside the gene matches. Germline lookup yields CDR1 SQVTM and CDR2 ANQGSEA. This CDR3 is CSVEARTGNYEQYF. CDR3 bases: TGCAGCGTTGAAGCCCGGACAGGGAACTACGAGCAGTACTTC.

The rearrangement links TRBV25-1 to TRBJ1-4, with TRBD1 matching over 7 bases. This CDR3 spans 13 amino acids. V was clipped by 6 bases and J by 12 bases; unmatched bases: 10. Germline CDR1 and CDR2: MGHDK and SYGVNS. The CDR3 protein is CASSPPVGGQLFF. The CDR3 DNA follows: TGTGCCAGCAGCCCGCCGGTAGGGGGCCAACTGTTTTTT.

This clonotype was recorded a few times. The rearrangement links TRBV7-4 to TRBJ1-2, with D unclear. CDR3 length: 12 residues. V lost 6 bases and J 4 bases, leaving 9 bases between the germline ends. Germline V lookup: CDR1 SGHVT, CDR2 SQSDAQ. The CDR3: CASSKWTYGYTF. The CDR3 nucleotides are TGTGCCAGCAGTAAATGGACCTATGGCTACACCTTC.

This clonotype was recorded many times. This chain uses TRBV5-1 with TRBJ2-1; the D gene could be TRBD1 or TRBD2 (5 bases each). V dropped 2 bases and J dropped 4 bases, with 16 bases sitting between them. The CDR3 is made up of 16 amino acids. Germline CDR1 reads SGHRS; CDR2 reads YFSETQ. CDR3 nucleotides: TGCGCCAGCAGCTTCACGTCCGGGACGGGTTACAATGAGCAGTTCTTC. Amino acid sequence: CASSFTSGTGYNEQFF.

Concerning this clonotype itself: Being one base from a much bigger clone, this may be a read error. CDR3 in amino acids: CASSYSRNVGEVFF. The CDR3, as DNA: TGTGCCAGCAGTTACTCCCGAAACGTGGGTGAAGTTTTCTTT. The gene calls are TRBV9 and TRBJ1-1, with D unresolved. The CDR3 runs to 14 residues. Per germline, CDR1 SGDLS and CDR2 YYNGEE.

This clonotype came up many times. The rearrangement joins TRBV4-1 to TRBJ1-6; D is ambiguous. CDR1 and CDR2 (germline): MGHRA, YSYEKL. V was pared by 0 bases and J by 10 bases, with 7 bases between. CDR3 length: 13 residues. The CDR3, as DNA: TGCGCCAGCAGCCAAGAGAGAAGGTCACCCCTCCACTTT. It is translated as CASSQERRSPLHF.

As DNA, the CDR3 is TGCGCCAGCAGGCCGGCAGGATCATTCTCTGGAAACACCATATATTTT. It encodes CASRPAGSFSGNTIYF. This chain joins TRBV5-1 and TRBJ1-3; unclear D gene. V shed 5 bases and J shed 0 bases, with 15 bases lying between them. Per the germline V gene, CDR1 is SGHRS and CDR2 is YFSETQ. CDR3 length equals 16 residues.

The chain recombines TRBV2 with TRBJ1-1; no clear D. The CDR3 spans 13 residues. Per the germline V gene, CDR1 is SNHLY and CDR2 is FYNNEI. V lost 6 bases and J lost 1, with 9 bases in between. This CDR3 reads CASSGDGNTEAFF. The CDR3 coding sequence is TGTGCCAGCAGCGGAGACGGGAACACTGAAGCTTTCTTT.

This chain joins TRBV11-1 and TRBJ1-2, with 7 positions matching TRBD1. V lost 1 base, J lost 9 bases, and 17 bases stayed unmatched. CDR3 size: 17 residues. The germline V gene has CDR1 SGHAT and CDR2 FQDESV (reference sequence). The CDR3 sequence: CASSLETGIHSTMSYTF. Here the CDR3 DNA reads TGTGCCAGCAGCTTAGAGACAGGGATCCACTCAACTATGAGCTACACCTTC. Full variable domain (rest looked up from reference TRBV11-1 and TRBJ1-2): EAEVAQSPRYKITEKSQAVAFWCDPISGHATLYWYRQILGQGPELLVQFQDESVVDDSQLPKDRFSAERLKGVDSTLKIQPAELGDSAMYLCASSLETGIHSTMSYTFGSGTRLTVV.

V and J are TRBV6-1 and TRBJ1-1; 8 nucleotides line up with TRBD1. This CDR3 is built from 14 residues. V was pared by 5 bases and J by 5 bases, with 7 bases of the junction left unmatched. The germline V gene has CDR1 MNHNS and CDR2 SASEGT. CDR3 nucleotides: TGTGCCAGCAGTCGGACAGGGTATCGGACTGAAGCTTTCTTT. Its protein is CASSRTGYRTEAFF.

The rearrangement links TRBV24-1 to TRBJ1-6; perhaps TRBD1 as D (5 bases). V was cut by 3 bases and J by 5 bases, with 13 bases left in between. Germline assignment: CDR1 KGHDR and CDR2 SFDVKD. The CDR3 is 16 amino acids. The CDR3 nucleotides read TGTGCCACCAGTGATGAGGGTCGGGGACATAATTCACCCCTCCACTTT. It is translated as CATSDEGRGHNSPLHF.

On this clonotype itself: A clone one base away is much larger, so this may be a read error. The V and J genes are TRBV5-4 and TRBJ2-1; possibly TRBD2 for D (6 bases). The CDR3 has 16 residues. The germline gives CDR1 SGHNT, CDR2 YYREEE (reference sequence). V was cut by 0 bases and J by 6 bases, with 16 bases left in between. Here the CDR3 reads CASSLGVAEGRNEQFF. CDR3 sequence (DNA): TGTGCCAGCAGCTTGGGGGTAGCGGAGGGGCGCAATGAGCAGTTCTTC.

V and J are TRBV10-3 and TRBJ1-2; D is uncertain. Germline V gene data show CDR1 as ENHRY and CDR2 as SYGVKD. The CDR3 has 16 residues. V was trimmed by 2 bases and J by 1 base, leaving 14 bases between them. In DNA, the CDR3 is TGTGCCATCAGTGAGGCGACAAGTGGATTTAACTATGGCTACACCTTC. Translation gives CAISEATSGFNYGYTF.

V gene TRBV18 combines with J gene TRBJ1-5, with D possibly matching TRBD1 (6 bases). Germline loops: CDR1 KGHSH, CDR2 LQKENI. Trimming took off 3 bases at V and 5 bases at J, with 11 bases between the two ends. The CDR3 totals 14 residues. CDR3 amino acids: CASSPQEGDQPQHF. The CDR3 DNA reads TGTGCCAGCTCACCCCAAGAGGGGGATCAGCCCCAGCATTTT.

The rearrangement joins TRBV7-2 to TRBJ1-6; no definite D call. The CDR3 is made up of 15 amino acids. Trimming stripped 2 bases from V and 10 bases from J, with 15 bases between. The germline gives CDR1 SGHTA, CDR2 FQGNSA. CDR3 in amino acids: CASSLMSRGESPLHF. The CDR3 DNA is TGTGCCAGCAGCTTAATGAGCAGAGGAGAATCACCCCTCCACTTT.

This chain connects TRBV15 to TRBJ2-7, with a weak D call TRBD1 (6 bases). The V gene lost 3 bases and the J gene lost 0 bases, with 9 bases spanning the gap. This CDR3 is built from 14 residues. Looked up from germline, CDR1 is LNHNV and CDR2 is YYDKDF (reference sequence). CDR3 sequence (DNA): TGTGCCACCAGCAGCTGGGACAACTCCTACGAGCAGTACTTC. It codes for CATSSWDNSYEQYF.

The rearrangement uses TRBV12-1 and TRBJ1-2. TRBV12-1 is an annotated pseudogene. The CDR3 is 11 residues long. CDR3 DNA: TGTGCCAGCAGCCACGGGTATGGCTACACCTTC. It specifies CASSHGYGYTF.

This chain uses TRBV19 with TRBJ2-7; maybe TRBD1 (6 bases). The V end lost 7 bases, the J end lost 6 bases, and 10 bases lay between the germline ends. Germline V gene lookup returns CDR1 LNHDA and CDR2 SQIVND (reference sequence). The CDR3 contains 11 residues. The CDR3: CASKGVGEQYF. The CDR3 bases are TGTGCCAGTAAGGGGGTGGGCGAGCAGTACTTC. Full variable domain (outside the CDR3, taken from reference TRBV19 and TRBJ2-7): DGGITQSPKYLFRKEGQNVTLSCEQNLNHDAMYWYRQDPGQGLRLIYYSQIVNDFQKGDIAEGYSVSREKKESFPLTVTSAQKNPTAFYLCASKGVGEQYFGPGTRLTVT.

This clonotype occurred a few times. The chain links TRBV19 to TRBJ2-7; D call uncertain. Trimming stripped 3 bases from V and 7 bases from J, with 13 bases between. CDR3 length equals 13 residues. The germline V gene has CDR1 LNHDA and CDR2 SQIVND (reference sequence). The CDR3, as DNA: TGTGCCAGTAGTATTCTGGTGAGGAGTGAGCAGTACTTC. Translation: CASSILVRSEQYF. Full variable domain (rest looked up from reference TRBV19 and TRBJ2-7): DGGITQSPKYLFRKEGQNVTLSCEQNLNHDAMYWYRQDPGQGLRLIYYSQIVNDFQKGDIAEGYSVSREKKESFPLTVTSAQKNPTAFYLCASSILVRSEQYFGPGTRLTVT.